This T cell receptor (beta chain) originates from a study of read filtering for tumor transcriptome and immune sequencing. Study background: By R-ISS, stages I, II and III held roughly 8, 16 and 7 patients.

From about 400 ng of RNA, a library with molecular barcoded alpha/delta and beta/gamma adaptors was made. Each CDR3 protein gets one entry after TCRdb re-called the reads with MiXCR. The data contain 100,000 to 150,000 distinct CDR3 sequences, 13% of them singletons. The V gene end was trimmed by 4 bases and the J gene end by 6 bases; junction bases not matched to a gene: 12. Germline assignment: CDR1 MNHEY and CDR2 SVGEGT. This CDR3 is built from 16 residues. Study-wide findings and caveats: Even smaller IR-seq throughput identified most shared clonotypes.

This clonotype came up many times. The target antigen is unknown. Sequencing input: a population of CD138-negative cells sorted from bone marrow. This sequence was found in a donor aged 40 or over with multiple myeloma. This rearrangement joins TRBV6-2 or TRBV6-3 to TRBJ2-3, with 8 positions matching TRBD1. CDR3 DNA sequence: TGTGCCAGCAGTTCCCAGGACAGGGATCGGTCCGATACGCAGTATTTT. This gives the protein CASSSQDRDRSDTQYF.